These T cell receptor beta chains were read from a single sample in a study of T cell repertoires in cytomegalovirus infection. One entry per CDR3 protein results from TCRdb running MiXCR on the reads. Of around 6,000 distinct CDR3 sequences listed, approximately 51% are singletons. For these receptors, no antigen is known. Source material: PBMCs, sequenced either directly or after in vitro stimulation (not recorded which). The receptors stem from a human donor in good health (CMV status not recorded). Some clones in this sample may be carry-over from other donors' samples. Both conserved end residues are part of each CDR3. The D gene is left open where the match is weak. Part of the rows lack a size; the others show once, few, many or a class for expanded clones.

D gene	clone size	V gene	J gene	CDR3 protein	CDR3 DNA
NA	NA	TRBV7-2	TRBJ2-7	CASSLDGREQYF	TGTGCCAGCAGCTTGGACGGACGCGAGCAGTACTTC
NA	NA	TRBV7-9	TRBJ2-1	CASSHLDKRDNEQFF	TGTGCCAGCAGCCATTTGGACAAACGGGACAATGAGCAGTTCTTC
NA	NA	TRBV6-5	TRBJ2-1	CASSRDPGPGLGEQFF	TGTGCCAGCAGCCGTGATCCGGGACCTGGGTTAGGTGAGCAGTTCTTC
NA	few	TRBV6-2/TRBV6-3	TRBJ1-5	CAISMSQKNQPQHF	TGTGCCATCAGCATGAGCCAGAAGAATCAGCCCCAGCATTTT
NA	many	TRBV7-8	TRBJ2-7	CASSWYPPGYEQYF	TGTGCCAGCAGCTGGTACCCCCCTGGCTACGAGCAGTACTTC
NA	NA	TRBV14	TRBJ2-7	CASSPRGYETYF	TGTGCCAGCAGCCCTCGAGGGTACGAGACGTACTTC
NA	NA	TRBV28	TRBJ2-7	CASTTTQLDYDPYF	TGTGCCAGCACTACCACCCAACTAGACTACGATCCGTACTTC
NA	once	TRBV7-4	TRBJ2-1	CASSPGSYNEHFF	TGTGCCAGCAGCCCAGGGTCCTACAATGAGCATTTCTTC
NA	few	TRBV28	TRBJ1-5	CASSFTRGRQPQHF	TGTGCCAGCAGTTTTACCAGGGGACGGCAGCCCCAGCATTTT
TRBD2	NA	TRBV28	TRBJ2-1	CASSFLGRLHGGRETYNEQFF	TGTGCCAGCAGTTTTTTAGGGCGTCTCCATGGAGGGAGGGAAACCTACAATGAGCAGTTCTTC
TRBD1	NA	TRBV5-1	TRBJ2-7	CASSPGQSYEQYF	TGCGCCAGCAGCCCGGGACAGTCCTACGAGCAGTACTTC